This TCR beta chain came from a study of blood T cell repertoires in COVID-19. Study background: Sites across the United States, Italy and Spain contributed samples from acute and convalescent COVID-19. T cells, B-cell-depleted T cells, or PBMCs provided the cDNA or gDNA that served as material.

The germline gives CDR1 MDHEN, CDR2 SYDVKM. With 7 bases clipped from V and 6 bases from J, the junction kept 15 bases outside the gene matches. This CDR3 has 17 residues. Authors' analysis steps: The authors estimated nucleated cell counts from reference gene primer amplification. Data came from immunoSEQ multiplex PCR; TCRdb stores just in-frame clones and leaves some out. The V and J calls and the clone size are those of that table, but D and trimming were determined from the DNA. The table records some 250,000 clones, around nine tenths of them present only once. Material: peripheral blood. The TCR comes from a woman aged 55-69 years with COVID-19, enrolled during active disease. The chain uses TRBV28 and TRBJ2-2; 9 nucleotides agree with TRBD1. The DNA of the CDR3 is TGTGCCAGCACTAGCCCCGGGACAGGGAGGTTTCCCGGGGAGCTGTTTTTT. As protein: CASTSPGTGRFPGELFF.